This T cell receptor beta chain was found in a study of Graves' ophthalmopathy and Graves' hyperthyroidism. For repertoire sequencing, the TCR beta CDR3 regions were amplified from RNA transcripts. HTBI primers were used in a first-round RT-PCR, which preceded a second-round multiplex PCR. Using its own MiXCR run on the multiplex PCR reads, TCRdb lists one record per CDR3 protein. The sample records around 1.1 million distinct CDR3 sequences, around a third being singletons. V was shortened by 4 bases and J by 6 bases, with 5 bases between the two germline ends. Per germline, CDR1 KGHDR and CDR2 SFDVKD. CDR3 length equals 11 residues. This clonotype was counted ten times or more.

The sequencing sample was made of peripheral blood or thyroid tissue (not recorded which). The gene calls are TRBV24-1 and TRBJ1-2; D is undetermined. The receptor was isolated from an adult man with Graves' hyperthyroidism. In DNA, the CDR3 is TGTGCCACCAGTGACTGGGATGGCTACACCTTC. It yields the protein CATSDWDGYTF.